This T cell receptor beta chain emerged from a study of a mutant IDH1 vaccine in newly diagnosed glioma (dated by TCRdb to the early 2020s). Turning to the overall study: Across visits V03 through V10, patients got a total of eight vaccinations, given in weeks 1, 3, 5, 7, 11, 15, 19 and 23. Longitudinal TCRB deep sequencing was done for 20 to 25 treated patients, wherever samples were available for exploratory analyses. Six visits were used for peripheral blood collection: V03 (baseline), V05, V07, V10, V12 and V13. Prior to enrollment, standard therapy consisting of radiotherapy alone, temozolomide alone, or radiochemotherapy with temozolomide had been administered to patients, with the combination being received by most patients. In the chemotherapy-containing groups, vaccination started alongside temozolomide cycles, whereas in patients who had radiotherapy alone it started 4-6 weeks after radiotherapy. Of the approximately 30 treated patients, about 60% were male and approximately 38% were female, and the mean age was approximately 41 years.

The CDR3 numbers 11 residues from cysteine through phenylalanine. Kept here is only the CDR3 DNA, which spans 33 bases and is read in frame from base 1. According to the germline V gene (reference sequence), CDR1 reads GTSNPN and CDR2 reads SVGIG. The V end loses 3 bases and the J end loses 6 bases, and a stretch of 8 bases separates them. To note about this clone: Its antigen specificity is not known. A read error may explain this, as a much larger clone is one base away. Other DNA sequences in this specimen translate into the identical CDR3.

Study-level results and caveats: No apparent relationship was observed between pseudoprogression and alterations in the top peripheral T cell clonotypes detected by TCRB sequencing. Selection of PBMC samples for TCRB deep sequencing was based on availability. The authors noted that analyses of patient blood samples could not be reproduced because of sample limitations. Across multiple MHC alleles, vaccine-induced immune responses were seen in 93.3% of patients.

What the time point label conveys for this sample: week 5, during vaccination. A 20-mer mutant IDH1 peptide at 300 micrograms in Montanide made up each vaccine dose, which was injected subcutaneously together with topical imiquimod. The donors had newly diagnosed IDH1-mutant astrocytomas of WHO grade 3 or 4 that showed loss of nuclear ATRX. The samples were drawn from NOA16, a multicentre, single-arm, open-label phase I trial in Germany that tested a mutant IDH1 peptide vaccine in humans for the first time. Genomic DNA for TCRB sequencing was extracted from EDTA blood using the DNeasy Blood and Tissue Kit. Library creation used the immunoSEQ multiplex PCR assay. Rearranged TCR beta chain sequences were amplified using the hsTCRB Kit according to the manufacturer's protocol. Sequencing of TCRB libraries was carried out on an Illumina MiSeq. The published analysis was carried out like this. The proprietary platform of the kit vendor was used for demultiplexing, trimming and gene mapping. TCRdb retrieved this table from immuneACCESS and kept in-frame rearrangements only. Not all clones are present; in checked studies, unresolved V genes account for under half, and no reason is known for the remainder. The DNA was the basis for D and trimming; V, J and clone size are from that table. This sample lists tens of thousands of clones; 82% were detected once. Over 3% of the sample is taken by the ten largest.

This sequence originates from a woman aged 18-30 years with glioma. Some clones in this sample may be carry-over from other donors' samples. This sequence uses TRBV30 and TRBJ1-1; no D segment can be confidently identified. The sample here was PBMCs, taken from a glioma patient whose treatment included an IDH1 peptide vaccine. CDR3 reads: CAWSKSAEAFF. The nucleotide sequence reads as follows: TGTGCCTGGAGCAAATCAGCTGAAGCTTTCTTT.